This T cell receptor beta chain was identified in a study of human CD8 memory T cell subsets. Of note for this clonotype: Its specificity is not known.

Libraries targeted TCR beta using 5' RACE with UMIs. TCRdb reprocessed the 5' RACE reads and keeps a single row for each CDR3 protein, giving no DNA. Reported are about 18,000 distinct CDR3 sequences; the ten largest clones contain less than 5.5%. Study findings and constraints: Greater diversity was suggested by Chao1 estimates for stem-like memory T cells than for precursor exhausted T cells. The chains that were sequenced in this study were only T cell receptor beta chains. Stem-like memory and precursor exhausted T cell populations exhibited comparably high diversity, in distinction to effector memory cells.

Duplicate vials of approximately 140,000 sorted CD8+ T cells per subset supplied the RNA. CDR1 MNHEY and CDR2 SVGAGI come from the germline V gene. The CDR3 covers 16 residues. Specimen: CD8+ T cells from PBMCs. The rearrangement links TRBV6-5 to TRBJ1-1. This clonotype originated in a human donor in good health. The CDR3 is CASSYQILTEDTEAFF.